This TCR beta chain was identified in a study of beta chain features in type 1 diabetes. Cells sorted by CD45RO/CCR7/CD25/CD127/CD95/CD27 comprised CD4+ naive, central memory, regulatory and stem cell-like memory cells. The authors reverse transcribed all of the isolated RNA, so sequencing captured expressed TCRB transcripts. The table came from immunoSEQ multiplex PCR; TCRdb's copy has only in-frame clones and leaves some out. The table lists around 710,000 clones, around an eighth of them singletons. Whole-study findings and limits: In all four CD4+ subsets, TCRB CDR3 length was significantly, moderately reduced in type 1 diabetes. A possible short-template PCR bias applies equally to patients and controls.

CDR3 length equals 13 residues. The germline gives CDR1 GTSNPN, CDR2 SVGIG (reference sequence). V was clipped by 5 bases and J by 6 bases; unmatched bases: 3. In regard to this clone: What it binds is unknown.

The sample was naive CD4+ T cells from blood. The chain combines TRBV30 with TRBJ2-3; 12 bases agree with TRBD2. The receptor was derived from a man younger than 45 with type 1 diabetes. CDR3 amino acids: CAWQLAGGDTQYF. The CDR3, as DNA: TGTGCCTGGCAACTAGCGGGGGGTGATACGCAGTATTTT.